This TCR beta chain was captured in a study of neurological immune-mediated disorders. Study-level findings and limits: The expanded clones of different subjects shared no CDR3 amino acid sequences (suggesting private repertoires in all groups).

Synthesis of cDNA was accomplished via 5'RACE employing 10-nucleotide random UMIs. In TCRdb, the 5' RACE reads were re-called with MiXCR into one record per CDR3 protein. This table has tens of thousands of distinct CDR3 sequences, 13% to 15% appearing once. This CDR3 is 14 amino acids long. Germline V lookup: CDR1 SQVTM, CDR2 ANQGSEA. Trimming took 6 bases from V and 5 from J; bases not matched to a gene: 5. This clonotype was seen many times. The antigen remains unidentified. Unsorted libraries were generated from 2 million PBMCs. These cells had been stored in RNAlater at -80 C. Sequenced sample: PBMCs. This TCR came from a woman in her forties or fifties with HTLV-1-associated myelopathy (HAM/TSP). V is TRBV29-1 and J is TRBJ2-2; 11 positions agree with TRBD1. The CDR3 is CSVGQGAGTGELFF. Here the CDR3 DNA reads TGCAGCGTAGGACAGGGGGCTGGAACCGGGGAGCTGTTTTTT.